Below are 8 T cell receptor beta chains sequenced from a single sample in a study of blood T cell repertoires in COVID-19. Assay: immunoSEQ multiplex PCR; the TCRdb copy retains only in-frame clones and omits some. This sample yields some 300,000 clones, of which about 88% are seen a single time; approximately 2% belongs to the top ten. Material: PBMCs or T cells enriched from blood (not recorded which). The source of these receptors is a woman aged 55-75 years in a cohort exposed to, infected with or recovered from COVID-19 (not recorded which).

The genes are TRBV3-1 (or the pseudogene TRBV3-2) and TRBJ2-1; the match to TRBD2 covers 9 bases. Per the germline V gene, CDR1 is LGHDT and CDR2 is YNNKEL (reference sequence). V lost 3 bases, J lost 13 bases, and 13 bases stayed unmatched. This CDR3 is 15 amino acids long. The CDR3 region is CASSQSSGISEVQFF. For the CDR3, the DNA is TGTGCCAGCAGCCAGTCTAGCGGGATCTCTGAAGTACAGTTCTTC.

Only one count was recorded for this clone. The rearrangement uses TRBV28 and TRBJ2-1, with D unresolved. V was clipped by 6 bases and J by 2 bases, with 11 bases between them. CDR3 length equals 14 residues. CDR1 and CDR2 (germline): MDHEN, SYDVKM. CDR3: CASSPPEAYNEQFF. DNA of the CDR3: TGTGCCAGCAGCCCCCCCGAGGCCTACAATGAGCAGTTCTTC. Combining the CDR3 with reference TRBV28 and TRBJ2-1 gives the whole variable domain DVKVTQSSRYLVKRTGEKVFLECVQDMDHENMFWYRQDPGLGLRLIYFSYDVKMKEKGDIPEGYSVSREKKERFSLILESASTNQTSMYLCASSPPEAYNEQFFGPGTRLTVL.

This chain connects TRBV4-2 to TRBJ1-4, with D maybe TRBD1 (6 bases). The CDR3 sequence is 18 residues long. V lost 2 bases and J lost 0, with 16 bases in between. Germline values: CDR1 LGHNA, CDR2 YNFKEQ. The CDR3: CASSQWKGGDPTNEKLFF. The CDR3 DNA is TGTGCCAGCAGCCAATGGAAAGGGGGGGATCCAACTAATGAAAAACTGTTTTTT.

This sequence joins TRBV5-6 and TRBJ1-1; 8 bases are a match to TRBD1. V was clipped by 4 bases and J by 4 bases; unmatched bases: 3. Germline V gene sequence: CDR1 SGHDT, CDR2 YYEEEE. The CDR3 extends over 13 amino acids. CDR3 region: CASSAQGATEAFF. The CDR3 coding sequence is TGTGCCAGCAGCGCCCAGGGGGCCACTGAAGCTTTCTTT.

The rearrangement uses TRBV4-1 and TRBJ2-5, with a possible D match to TRBD1 (5 bases). Trimming cost V 4 bases and J 2 bases, with 11 bases left between them. CDR1 is MGHRA, CDR2 YSYEKL, per germline. The CDR3 runs 14 residues. The CDR3, as DNA: TGCGCCAGCAGCCCTACAAAGGGGCAAGAGACCCAGTACTTC. It codes for CASSPTKGQETQYF.

The CDR3 spells CASSLSAAAYEQYF. In DNA, the CDR3 is TGTGCCAGCAGCTTATCGGCGGCTGCCTACGAGCAGTACTTC. The chain joins TRBV5-4 to TRBJ2-7; D is unclear. CDR1 SGHNT and CDR2 YYREEE come from the germline V gene (reference sequence). V was clipped by 2 bases and J by 2 bases, with 11 bases between them. This CDR3 contains 14 residues.

The chain couples TRBV2 to TRBJ2-1; D call uncertain. From germline, CDR1 is SNHLY and CDR2 FYNNEI. Trimming took 1 base from V and 8 from J, leaving 15 bases between them. This CDR3 spans 15 amino acids. CDR3 in DNA: TGTGCCAGCAGTGAAGGGGTAGAGGATAGTGATGAGCAGTTCTTC. As protein: CASSEGVEDSDEQFF.

The rearrangement joins TRBV7-2 to TRBJ1-2; 8 bases are shared with TRBD1. Germline-derived CDR1 and CDR2 are SGHTA and FQGNSA. Trimming cost V 5 bases and J 8 bases; bases outside gene matches: 10. This CDR3 region has 14 residues. The DNA for the CDR3 is TGTGCCAGCAGCACATTCCAGGGGGCAGGGGGCTACACCTTC. It specifies CASSTFQGAGGYTF. Complete variable domain (other parts from reference TRBV7-2 and TRBJ1-2): GAGVSQSPSNKVTEKGKDVELRCDPISGHTALYWYRQSLGQGLEFLIYFQGNSAPDKSGLPSDRFSAERTGGSVSTLTIQRTQQEDSAVYLCASSTFQGAGGYTFGSGTRLTVV.